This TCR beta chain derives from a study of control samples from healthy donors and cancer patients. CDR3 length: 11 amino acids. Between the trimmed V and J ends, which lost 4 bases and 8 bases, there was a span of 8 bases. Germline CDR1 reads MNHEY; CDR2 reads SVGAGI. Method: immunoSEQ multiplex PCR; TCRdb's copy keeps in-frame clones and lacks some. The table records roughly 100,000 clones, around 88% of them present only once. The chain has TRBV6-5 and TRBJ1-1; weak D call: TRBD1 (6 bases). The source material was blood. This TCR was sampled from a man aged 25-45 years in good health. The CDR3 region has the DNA TGTGCCAGCAGTTCTGGGACAGAAGCTTTCTTT. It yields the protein CASSSGTEAFF.